A selection of T cell receptor beta chains follows, all from one sample in a study of regulatory and conventional T cells in RAG deficiency. TCRdb's copy holds only in-frame clones and misses some; the assay was immunoSEQ multiplex PCR. The sample lists tens of thousands of clones, around 94% occurring once. This sample also belongs to another study, concerning regulatory T cells.

Sequenced material: CD4+ T cells sorted from blood. The receptors come from a human donor in good health. Both conserved end residues are part of each CDR3. A D gene is named only where the DNA matches it firmly. Expanded clones get a size class; other rows say once, few or many, or leave the size out.

V gene,clone size,J gene,D gene,CDR3 DNA,CDR3 protein
TRBV2,NA,TRBJ1-4,NA,TGTGCCAGCAAGAGGTCCGGGGCGGTGCATAATGAAAAACTGTTTTTT,CASKRSGAVHNEKLFF
TRBV7-8,NA,TRBJ1-2,TRBD1,TGTGCCAGCAGCTTAAAATCGACAGGGAGGGATGGCTACACCTTC,CASSLKSTGRDGYTF
TRBV4-1,NA,TRBJ2-2,NA,TGCGCCAGCAGCCAGCTCTACATCCATCCGGCGGGCAGGGAGCTGTTTTTT,CASSQLYIHPAGRELFF
TRBV5-4,NA,TRBJ1-2,NA,TGTGCCAGCAGCTCAGGGGTTGGAGGCTACACCTTC,CASSSGVGGYTF
TRBV2,NA,TRBJ1-1,TRBD1,TGTGCCAGCCATAGAATGGGCCCAGGGGGTAGGGCCCAAGCTTTCTTT,CASHRMGPGGRAQAFF
TRBV9,NA,TRBJ2-1,TRBD2,TGTGCCAGCAGCGTGGCGGGAGGGCCTGTCGATGAGCAGTTCTTC,CASSVAGGPVDEQFF
TRBV5-1,NA,TRBJ2-5,NA,TGCGCCAGCAGCCCCCGGGAGGGGGCACTAGAGACCCAGTACTTC,CASSPREGALETQYF
TRBV11-3,NA,TRBJ2-7,NA,TGTGCCAGCAGCTTAGATGGCGACAGGTCCCTTGGGCCGTACTTC,CASSLDGDRSLGPYF
TRBV28,NA,TRBJ2-7,TRBD2,TGTGCCAGCAGCCCGGGCGGGGGACTCTCCTACGAGCAGTACTTC,CASSPGGGLSYEQYF
TRBV6-1,NA,TRBJ1-3,NA,TGTGCCAGCAGTGAGTCGGGATTCCTCTCTGGAAACACCATATATTTT,CASSESGFLSGNTIYF
TRBV29-1,NA,TRBJ2-3,NA,TGCAGCGTCTCCGGACTTGAGGATAATTTT,CSVSGLEDNF
TRBV9,NA,TRBJ2-1,TRBD1,TGTGCCAGCAGCGTAGCTACAGGGGGATTTGCCGATGAGCAGTTCTTC,CASSVATGGFADEQFF
TRBV19,NA,TRBJ1-6,TRBD1,TGTGCCAGTAGTATAGATGACAGGGGGGCACCCCTCCACTTT,CASSIDDRGAPLHF
TRBV6-1,NA,TRBJ2-5,NA,TGTGCCAGCAGCGGCGACAAGGGCCACCAAGAGACCCAGTACTTC,CASSGDKGHQETQYF
TRBV6-4,NA,TRBJ1-5,NA,TGTGCCAGCAGGGTCTGCAGTCCAAATCAGCCCCAGCATTTT,CASRVCSPNQPQHF
TRBV14,NA,TRBJ1-4,TRBD1,TGTGCCAGCAGCCAAATCCGGGACAGCGCAACTAATGAAAAACTGTTTTTT,CASSQIRDSATNEKLFF
TRBV11-2,once,TRBJ2-1,NA,TGTGCCAGCAGCCCCCTAGGGGGGTACAATGAGCAGTTCTTC,CASSPLGGYNEQFF
TRBV6-5,once,TRBJ2-4,NA,TGTGCCAGCGGACGTCCCGGGAACATTCAGTACTTC,CASGRPGNIQYF
TRBV4-1,NA,TRBJ2-3,NA,TGCGCCAGCAGCCAAGATCCTGCAGAGACTATCACAGATACGCAGTATTTT,CASSQDPAETITDTQYF
TRBV5-1,NA,TRBJ2-7,TRBD1,TGCGCCAGCAGCGTAGGACAGGTTGACGAGCAGTACTTC,CASSVGQVDEQYF
TRBV16,NA,TRBJ2-3,NA,TGTGCCAGCAGCCAATCGTTCACACCGGCAGCAGATACGCAGTATTTT,CASSQSFTPAADTQYF
TRBV11-2,NA,TRBJ2-2,TRBD2,TGTGCCAGCAGACGACTAGCGGGAGTTATCGGGGAGCTGTTTTTT,CASRRLAGVIGELFF
TRBV7-9,NA,TRBJ2-1,TRBD2,TGTGCCAGCAGCCTTCGGACATTAGCGGGAGGATATGGATACAATGAGCAGTTCTTC,CASSLRTLAGGYGYNEQFF
TRBV29-1,NA,TRBJ1-2,TRBD1,TGCAGCGTTCGTAAGGGACAGGAGGGCTACACCTTC,CSVRKGQEGYTF
TRBV5-1,NA,TRBJ2-1,TRBD2,TGCGCCAGCAGCTTGGTAGGACTAGCGGGAGTGTGGGATGAGCAGTTCTTC,CASSLVGLAGVWDEQFF
TRBV7-8,NA,TRBJ2-1,NA,TGTGCCAGCAGCTTAAAGCGGACCCACAATGAGCAGTTCTTC,CASSLKRTHNEQFF
TRBV5-6,NA,TRBJ1-3,TRBD1,TGTGCCAGCAGGGGGGTTCCGGGACAGCCATCAGTCACCATATATTTT,CASRGVPGQPSVTIYF
TRBV15,NA,TRBJ2-3,TRBD2,TGTGCCACCAGCAGAGGGGGGGTAAGGCTAGCGGGAGCTACGCAGTATTTT,CATSRGGVRLAGATQYF
TRBV19,NA,TRBJ2-2,TRBD2,TGTGCCAGTAGGCCCGGGACTAGCGGCCCCGGGGAGCTGTTTTTT,CASRPGTSGPGELFF
TRBV11-2,NA,TRBJ2-1,NA,TGTGCCAGCAGCTTAGGACTGAGAGCCTTTGGTGAGCAGTTCTTC,CASSLGLRAFGEQFF
TRBV6-6,NA,TRBJ1-5,TRBD1,TGTGCCAGCAGTGATCCGGGACAGCTCCAGCCCCAGCATTTT,CASSDPGQLQPQHF
TRBV2,NA,TRBJ2-3,NA,TGTGCCAGCAAGGGCGCAGATACGCAGTATTTT,CASKGADTQYF
TRBV9,NA,TRBJ2-5,NA,TGTGCCAGCAGCGTAGCCGGGGGGCCCGTGGAGACCCAGTACTTC,CASSVAGGPVETQYF
TRBV18,NA,TRBJ2-5,NA,TGTGCCAGCTCACCTGTCGCGGGGGAGACCCAGTACTTC,CASSPVAGETQYF
TRBV6-5,NA,TRBJ1-2,NA,TGTGCCAGCAGCCAAGCGGGTTCTGCTAACTATGGCTACACCTTC,CASSQAGSANYGYTF
TRBV28,NA,TRBJ1-1,TRBD1,TGTGCCAGCAGATTTACAGGGGGCGTGAACACTGAAGCTTTCTTT,CASRFTGGVNTEAFF
TRBV6-6,NA,TRBJ1-3,NA,TGTGCCAGCACCCTTGGGGGATCTGGAAACACCATATATTTT,CASTLGGSGNTIYF
TRBV28,NA,TRBJ2-1,NA,TGTGCCAGCAGGACAGGTGGGCAGGGGCGGATCTGGGAGCAGTTCTTC,CASRTGGQGRIWEQFF
TRBV5-1,few,TRBJ2-5,NA,TGCGCCAGCAGCCTTTCGACTGGGAAAGAGACCCAGTACTTC,CASSLSTGKETQYF
TRBV10-1,NA,TRBJ2-3,NA,TGCGCCAGCAGTGAGGGAGGTAGGACAGATACGCAGTATTTT,CASSEGGRTDTQYF
TRBV13,NA,TRBJ1-1,TRBD1,TGTGCCAGCAGCTCATTACAGGGGGTAGACACTGAAGCTTTCTTT,CASSSLQGVDTEAFF
TRBV6-6,NA,TRBJ2-3,NA,TGTGCCAGCAGCCCTACCCGGGGGGCCTCAGATACGCAGTATTTT,CASSPTRGASDTQYF
TRBV19,NA,TRBJ1-5,NA,TGTGCCAGTAGTATAGAGATCACAGGGACCCCTAGCAATCAGCCCCAGCATTTT,CASSIEITGTPSNQPQHF
TRBV6-5,NA,TRBJ1-6,NA,TGTGCCAGTTATGCGGTCGGCTCACCCCTCCACTTT,CASYAVGSPLHF
TRBV13,once,TRBJ2-5,TRBD2,TGTGCCAGCAGCTTAGGGGCGGGAGGGACAGAGACCCAGTACTTC,CASSLGAGGTETQYF
TRBV27,NA,TRBJ1-5,NA,TGTGCCAGCAGTTTGGGGCCCCCGGGCAATCAGCCCCAGCATTTT,CASSLGPPGNQPQHF
TRBV5-1,NA,TRBJ2-2,TRBD1,TGCGCCAGCAGCATTAGGGGGACAGGAGATATGCGGGAGCTGTTTTTT,CASSIRGTGDMRELFF
TRBV6-1,NA,TRBJ1-3,NA,TGTGCCAGCAGTGAAGCGGCGTCAGGACGAAACACCATATATTTT,CASSEAASGRNTIYF
TRBV6-1,NA,TRBJ2-7,NA,TGTGCCAGCAGTGAAGGTCCCTACGAGCAGTACTTC,CASSEGPYEQYF
TRBV2,NA,TRBJ2-5,TRBD1,TGTGCCAGCATTTATGGGACAGGGGCCGAGACCCAGTACTTC,CASIYGTGAETQYF
TRBV14,NA,TRBJ2-3,TRBD2,TGTGCCAGCAGCCAACTATCGGGGGGTCGCACAGATACGCAGTATTTT,CASSQLSGGRTDTQYF